Below, 11 T cell receptor beta chains from the same sample are listed, as sequenced in a study of T-cell memory formation after mild COVID-19. Using its own MiXCR run on the 5' RACE reads, TCRdb lists one record per CDR3 protein. The table records 150,000 to 200,000 distinct CDR3 sequences, roughly 31% of them present only once. Sequenced input: PBMCs or a T cell subset sorted from them (not recorded which). All receptors come from an adult woman who had mild COVID-19 (a few samples of this study predate the infection). Cell type and time point are not known.

This clonotype was observed a few times. The chain recombines TRBV4-1 with TRBJ1-5; D unresolved. The V and J ends lost 4 bases and 7 bases respectively, with 14 bases between them. CDR3 length: 14 amino acids. Germline values: CDR1 MGHRA, CDR2 YSYEKL. This chain's CDR3 is CASSPAGPRQPQHF. CDR3 coding DNA: TGCGCCAGCAGCCCCGCCGGCCCGCGGCAGCCCCAGCATTTT.

This clonotype came up once. The chain is built from TRBV12-5 and TRBJ1-2; 9 nucleotides line up with TRBD1. Germline CDR1 and CDR2: LGHNT and FRNRAP. The CDR3 is 15 amino acids. Trimming removed 2 bases from V and 6 bases from J; junction bases left unmatched: 7. CDR3 nucleotides: TGTGCTAGTGGTTTGAGCCCGACAGGGGGACATGGCTACACCTTC. As protein: CASGLSPTGGHGYTF.

This chain connects TRBV2 to TRBJ2-1, with D hard to call. V gave up 4 bases and J gave up 1 base, with 8 bases separating them. The germline CDR1 and CDR2 sequences are SNHLY and FYNNEI. This CDR3 contains 14 residues. In DNA, the CDR3 is TGTGCCAGCAGTGGGGTCGGGTCCTACAATGAGCAGTTCTTC. Encoded protein: CASSGVGSYNEQFF.

The chain joins TRBV12-3 or TRBV12-4 to TRBJ2-7; TRBD1 is a possible D gene (6 bases). The V end lost 7 bases, the J end lost 3 bases, and 10 bases lay between the germline ends. The CDR3 covers 12 residues. CDR3 nucleotides: TGTGCCAGCACGAAACAGGGCTACGAGCAGTACTTC. This translates into CASTKQGYEQYF.

The J gene is TRBJ2-7, the V gene TRBV7-9; TRBD2 agrees at 7 bases. CDR3 length: 15 amino acids. J was trimmed by 0 bases and V by 1 base; bases with no gene match: 3. Germline CDR1 reads SEHNR; CDR2 reads FQNEAQ (reference sequence). CDR3 protein: CASSLGPSGSYEQYF. The DNA for the CDR3 is TGTGCCAGCAGCTTAGGGCCTAGCGGCTCCTACGAGCAGTACTTC.

The rearrangement uses TRBV4-1 and TRBJ2-1; TRBD2 is a possible D gene (6 bases). This CDR3 has 15 residues. From germline, CDR1 is MGHRA and CDR2 YSYEKL. V lost 0 bases to trimming and J lost 6 bases, with 12 bases between them. The CDR3 is CASSQDGLAPNEQFF. In DNA, the CDR3 is TGCGCCAGCAGCCAAGATGGTCTAGCGCCCAATGAGCAGTTCTTC.

This rearrangement joins TRBV20-1 to TRBJ2-3, with TRBD2 matching over 7 bases. J was trimmed by 3 bases and V by 1 base; bases with no gene match: 1. Germline V lookup: CDR1 DFQATT, CDR2 SNEGSKA (reference sequence). CDR3 length equals 13 residues. CDR3 DNA: TGCAGTGCTAGAGGGGAGGGGACAGATACGCAGTATTTT. Its translation is CSARGEGTDTQYF.

The chain uses TRBV6-5 and TRBJ2-5; TRBD1 agrees at 9 bases. Germline V CDR1 and CDR2: MNHEY, SVGAGI. The CDR3 is made up of 15 amino acids. V was pared by 2 bases and J by 2 bases, with 3 bases of the junction left unmatched. Here the CDR3 DNA reads TGTGCCAGCAGTTACGACAGGGGGTGGCAAGAGACCCAGTACTTC. Its protein is CASSYDRGWQETQYF.

J is TRBJ1-1 and V is TRBV4-2; D is ambiguous. Germline CDR1 is LGHNA and CDR2 is YNFKEQ. The CDR3 runs to 13 residues. V lost 0 bases, J lost 11 bases, and 13 bases lay in between. The CDR3 region is CASSQDGKGPAFF. In nucleotides, the CDR3 is TGTGCCAGCAGCCAAGATGGAAAAGGGCCGGCTTTCTTT.

The chain recombines TRBV10-3 with TRBJ2-7; 7 bases align to TRBD2. Germline CDR1 ENHRY, CDR2 SYGVKD. The ends lost 11 bases at V and 6 bases at J; junction bases unmatched: 34. This CDR3 comprises 20 residues. The CDR3 bases are TGTGCCCCATCACATCGCGATCGGGGGGTTCGCCGGGACCCGTGCGCCGAGCAGTACTTC. Translating it yields CAPSHRDRGVRRDPCAEQYF.

This clonotype was detected a few times. DNA for the CDR3: TGTGCCAGCGCTCCGAATTTCGGGCAGTACTTC. This translates into CASAPNFGQYF. The V and J genes are TRBV2 and TRBJ2-7; D is uncertain. Germline CDR1 is SNHLY and CDR2 is FYNNEI. V lost 8 bases and J 9 bases, leaving 14 bases between the germline ends. The CDR3 has 11 residues.